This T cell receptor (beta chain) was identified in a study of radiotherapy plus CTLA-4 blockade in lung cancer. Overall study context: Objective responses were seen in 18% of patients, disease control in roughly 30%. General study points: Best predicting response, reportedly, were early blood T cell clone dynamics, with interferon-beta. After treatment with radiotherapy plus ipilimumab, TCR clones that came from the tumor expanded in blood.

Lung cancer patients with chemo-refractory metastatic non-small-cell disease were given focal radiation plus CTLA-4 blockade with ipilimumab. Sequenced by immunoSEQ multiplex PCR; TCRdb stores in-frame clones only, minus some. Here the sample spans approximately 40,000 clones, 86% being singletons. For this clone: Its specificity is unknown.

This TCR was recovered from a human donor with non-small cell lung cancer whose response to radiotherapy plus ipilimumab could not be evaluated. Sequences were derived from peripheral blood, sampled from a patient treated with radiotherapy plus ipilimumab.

CDR3 sequence (DNA): TGTGCCAGCAGCTTAGGGGGGCGGGACAGCGCCTACGAGCAGTACTTC. It translates to CASSLGGRDSAYEQYF. The chain combines TRBV7-8 with TRBJ2-7; tentative D call: TRBD1 (7 bases). Germline CDR1 reads SGHVS; CDR2 reads FQNEAQ. The CDR3 is 16 amino acids. Trimming stripped 1 base from V and 2 bases from J, with 15 bases between.